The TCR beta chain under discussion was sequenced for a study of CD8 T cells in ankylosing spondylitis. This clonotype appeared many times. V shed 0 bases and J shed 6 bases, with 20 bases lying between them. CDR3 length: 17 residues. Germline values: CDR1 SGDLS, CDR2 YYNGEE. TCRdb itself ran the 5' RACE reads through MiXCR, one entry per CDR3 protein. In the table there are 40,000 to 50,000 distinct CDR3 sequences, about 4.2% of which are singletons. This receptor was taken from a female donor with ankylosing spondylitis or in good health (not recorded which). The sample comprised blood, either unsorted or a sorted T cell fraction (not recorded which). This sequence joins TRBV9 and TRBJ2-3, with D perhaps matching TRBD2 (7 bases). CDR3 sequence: CASSVGPGGGQSDTQYF. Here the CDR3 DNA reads TGTGCCAGCAGCGTAGGTCCTGGCGGGGGCCAGTCGGATACGCAGTATTTT.